This T cell receptor beta chain was observed in a study of T cells in Graves' hyperthyroidism and ophthalmopathy. This clonotype has more than one count but fewer than ten. TCR beta CDR3 region amplification was performed from RNA transcripts. Primed by the HTBI set, a first-round RT-PCR was run on the TCR CDR3. TCRdb re-derived calls from the multiplex PCR reads in MiXCR, one entry per CDR3 protein. The sample has about 500,000 distinct CDR3 sequences; roughly 16% are singletons. Isolation of PBMCs was performed on 8.5 to 10 ml fresh peripheral blood. Sample: blood. The TCR originated in a woman in her twenties or thirties with Graves' ophthalmopathy.

The DNA for the CDR3 is TGTGCCAGCAGCTTAGGGCAGAACAAAAACATTCAGTACTTC. This encodes CASSLGQNKNIQYF. The chain joins TRBV11-3 to TRBJ2-4; no firm D call. In germline, CDR1 is SGHNT, CDR2 YENEEA. Trimming removed 1 base from V and 3 bases from J, with 7 bases in between. CDR3 length: 14 amino acids. The full variable domain, with the rest looked up from reference TRBV11-3 and TRBJ2-4, is EAGVVQSPRYKIIEKKQPVAFWCNPISGHNTLYWYLQNLGQGPELLIRYENEEAVDDSQLPKDRFSAERLKGVDSTLKIQPAELGDSAVYLCASSLGQNKNIQYFGAGTRLSVL.